Detailed here is one TCR beta chain. Measured with immunoSEQ multiplex PCR; TCRdb has only the in-frame clones, and not every one. This sample has approximately 86,000 clones; 85% to 95% occur once, and the top ten carry approximately 1.5%. V was shortened by 5 bases and J by 6 bases, with 17 bases between the two germline ends. The length of the CDR3 is 15 residues. Germline loops: CDR1 SGHNT, CDR2 YENEEA. This sample is drawn from a study of control samples from healthy donors and cancer patients. This clonotype originated in a woman aged 25-40 years in good health. Sequencing input: blood. J is TRBJ2-1 and V is TRBV11-3, with D perhaps matching TRBD2 (5 bases). CDR3 sequence reads: CASSLSMGVGNEQFF. CDR3 sequence (DNA): TGTGCCAGCAGCCTTTCGATGGGAGTAGGCAATGAGCAGTTCTTC.